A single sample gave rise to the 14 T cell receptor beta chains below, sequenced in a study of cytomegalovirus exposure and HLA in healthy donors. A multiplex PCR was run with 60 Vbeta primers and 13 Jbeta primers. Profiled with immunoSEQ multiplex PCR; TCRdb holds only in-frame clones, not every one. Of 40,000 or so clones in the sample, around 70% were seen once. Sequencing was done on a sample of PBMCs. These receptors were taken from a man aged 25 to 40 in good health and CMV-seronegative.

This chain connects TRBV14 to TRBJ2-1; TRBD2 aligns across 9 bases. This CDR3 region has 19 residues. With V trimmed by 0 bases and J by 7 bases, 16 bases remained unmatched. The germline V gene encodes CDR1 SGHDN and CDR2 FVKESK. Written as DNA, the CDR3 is TGTGCCAGCAGCCAAGACGGCCTCCGGATAGCGGGAGTTTTGAATGAGCAGTTCTTC. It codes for CASSQDGLRIAGVLNEQFF.

The CDR3 bases are TGCAGCGTTGAGAACAGGGGGAACCACGAGCAGTACTTC. Protein product: CSVENRGNHEQYF. The chain is built from TRBV29-1 and TRBJ2-7; 8 nucleotides match TRBD1. This CDR3 comprises 13 residues. Germline trimming cut 3 bases from V and 5 bases from J; bases unmatched to any gene: 6. Germline V lookup: CDR1 SQVTM, CDR2 ANQGSEA.

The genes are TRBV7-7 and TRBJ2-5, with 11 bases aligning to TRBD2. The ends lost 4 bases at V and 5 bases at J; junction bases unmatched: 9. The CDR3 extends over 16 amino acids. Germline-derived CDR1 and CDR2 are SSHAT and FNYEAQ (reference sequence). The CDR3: CASSSGSGGARETQYF. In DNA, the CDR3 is TGTGCCAGCAGCTCCGGTAGCGGGGGGGCCCGGGAGACCCAGTACTTC.

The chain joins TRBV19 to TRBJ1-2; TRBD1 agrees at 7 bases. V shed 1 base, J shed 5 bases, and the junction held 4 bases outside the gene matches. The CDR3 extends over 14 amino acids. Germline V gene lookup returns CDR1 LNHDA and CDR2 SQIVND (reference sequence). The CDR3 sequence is CASSIGGTVYGYTF. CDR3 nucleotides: TGTGCCAGTAGTATAGGCGGGACAGTTTATGGCTACACCTTC. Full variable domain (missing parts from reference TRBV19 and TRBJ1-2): DGGITQSPKYLFRKEGQNVTLSCEQNLNHDAMYWYRQDPGQGLRLIYYSQIVNDFQKGDIAEGYSVSREKKESFPLTVTSAQKNPTAFYLCASSIGGTVYGYTFGSGTRLTVV.

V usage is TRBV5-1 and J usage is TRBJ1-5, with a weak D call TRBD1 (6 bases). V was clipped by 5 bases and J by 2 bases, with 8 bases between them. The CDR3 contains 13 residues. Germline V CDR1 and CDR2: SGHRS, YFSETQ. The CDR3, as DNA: TGCGCCAGCAGTGCAGGGGGCAATCAGCCCCAGCATTTT. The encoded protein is CASSAGGNQPQHF.

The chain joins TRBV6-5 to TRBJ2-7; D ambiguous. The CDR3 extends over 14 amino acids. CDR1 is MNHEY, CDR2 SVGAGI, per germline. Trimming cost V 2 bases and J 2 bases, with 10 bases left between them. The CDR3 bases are TGTGCCAGCAGTTACGTGGGCAGCCCCTACGAGCAGTACTTC. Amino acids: CASSYVGSPYEQYF.

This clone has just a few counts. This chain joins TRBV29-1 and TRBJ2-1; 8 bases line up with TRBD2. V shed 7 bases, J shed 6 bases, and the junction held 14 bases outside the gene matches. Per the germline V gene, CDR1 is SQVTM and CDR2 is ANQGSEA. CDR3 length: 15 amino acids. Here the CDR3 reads CSAGSGTSASNEQFF. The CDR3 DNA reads TGCAGCGCGGGATCCGGGACTAGTGCATCCAATGAGCAGTTCTTC.

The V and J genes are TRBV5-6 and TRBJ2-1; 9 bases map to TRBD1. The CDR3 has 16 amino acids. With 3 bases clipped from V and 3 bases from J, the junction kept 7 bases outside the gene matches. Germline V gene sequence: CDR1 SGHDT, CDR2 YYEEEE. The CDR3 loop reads CASSYQQGAIYNEQFF. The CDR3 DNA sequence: TGTGCCAGCAGCTATCAACAGGGGGCGATCTACAATGAGCAGTTCTTC.

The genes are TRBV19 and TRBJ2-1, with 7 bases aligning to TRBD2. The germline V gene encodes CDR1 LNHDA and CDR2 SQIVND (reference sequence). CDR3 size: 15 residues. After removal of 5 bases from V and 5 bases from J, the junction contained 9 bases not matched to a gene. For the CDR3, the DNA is TGTGCCAGTAGTCCTCTCGGGGGAGGGAACAATGAGCAGTTCTTC. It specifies CASSPLGGGNNEQFF.

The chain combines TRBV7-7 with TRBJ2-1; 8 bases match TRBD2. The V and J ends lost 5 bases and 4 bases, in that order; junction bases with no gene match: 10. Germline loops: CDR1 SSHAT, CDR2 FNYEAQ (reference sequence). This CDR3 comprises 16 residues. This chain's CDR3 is CASSRNAGGFYNEQFF. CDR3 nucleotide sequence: TGTGCCAGCAGCCGCAACGCGGGGGGATTTTACAATGAGCAGTTCTTC.

The CDR3 loop is CSVFWEDTGELFF. The CDR3 coding sequence is TGCAGCGTTTTCTGGGAGGATACCGGGGAGCTGTTTTTT. The rearrangement joins TRBV29-1 to TRBJ2-2, with D perhaps matching TRBD2 (6 bases). The CDR3 is made up of 13 amino acids. Per the germline V gene, CDR1 is SQVTM and CDR2 is ANQGSEA. Trimming left V 5 bases short and J 5 bases short, with 12 bases between.

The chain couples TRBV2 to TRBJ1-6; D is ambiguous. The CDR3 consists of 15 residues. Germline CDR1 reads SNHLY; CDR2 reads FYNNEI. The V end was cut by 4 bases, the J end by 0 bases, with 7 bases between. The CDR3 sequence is CASSARDSYNSPLHF. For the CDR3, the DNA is TGTGCCAGCAGTGCTCGGGACTCCTATAATTCACCCCTCCACTTT.

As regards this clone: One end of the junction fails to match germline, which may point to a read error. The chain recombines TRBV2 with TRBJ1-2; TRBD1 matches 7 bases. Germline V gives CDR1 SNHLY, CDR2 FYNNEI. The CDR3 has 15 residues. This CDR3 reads CASSAFDRVRDGYPF. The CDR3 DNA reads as TGTGCCAGCAGTGCATTTGACAGGGTGAGGGATGGCTACCCCTTC.

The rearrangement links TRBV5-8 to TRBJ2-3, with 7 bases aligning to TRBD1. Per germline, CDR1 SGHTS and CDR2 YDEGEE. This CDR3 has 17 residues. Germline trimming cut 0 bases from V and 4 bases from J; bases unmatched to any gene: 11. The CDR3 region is CASSLEAWDSRADTQYF. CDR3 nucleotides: TGTGCCAGCAGCTTGGAGGCGTGGGACAGCAGGGCAGATACGCAGTATTTT.